A single sample gave rise to the 26 T cell receptor beta chains below, sequenced in a study of identifying expanded T cells in peripheral blood. Profiling relied on immunoSEQ multiplex PCR, and the TCRdb table lists in-frame clones only, not all of them. The table records about 130,000 clones, approximately 86% of them present only once. Specimen: blood. The source of these receptors is a person aged 18 to 75 in good health.

V usage is TRBV10-3 and J usage is TRBJ1-1; the D gene is possibly TRBD1 (6 bases). Germline V lookup: CDR1 ENHRY, CDR2 SYGVKD. The V end lost 3 bases, the J end lost 1 base, and 12 bases lay between the germline ends. CDR3 length: 15 residues. The CDR3 nucleotides are TGTGCCATCAGTGACCCGGGACACAGGAACACTGAAGCTTTCTTT. Its translation: CAISDPGHRNTEAFF.

The V and J genes are TRBV21-1 and TRBJ1-5; the table's D call, TRBD1, was not checked against the DNA. TRBV21-1 is marked as a pseudogene. The CDR3 is 18 residues long. Written as DNA, the CDR3 is TGTGCCAGCAGCCTCTTTAACGGACAGGACGATAGCAATCAGCCCCAGCATTTT. This encodes CASSLFNGQDDSNQPQHF.

This chain connects TRBV28 to TRBJ1-1, with a tentative D call TRBD1 (6 bases). This CDR3 is 13 amino acids long. Trimming removed 4 bases at V and 8 bases at J, with 14 bases between. CDR1 MDHEN and CDR2 SYDVKM come from the germline V gene. The CDR3 protein is CASSSPDRKEAFF. The CDR3 DNA sequence: TGTGCCAGCAGTTCCCCGGACAGAAAAGAAGCTTTCTTT.

V and J are TRBV28 and TRBJ2-7; TRBD1 aligns across 8 bases. V gave up 5 bases and J gave up 5 bases; unmatched junction bases: 8. Germline lookup yields CDR1 MDHEN and CDR2 SYDVKM. The CDR3 covers 14 residues. DNA of the CDR3: TGTGCCAGCAGTCTACCGACAGGGGTGGACGAGCAGTACTTC. This gives the protein CASSLPTGVDEQYF.

The chain carries TRBV28 and TRBJ1-1, with D maybe TRBD1 (6 bases). Germline lookup yields CDR1 MDHEN and CDR2 SYDVKM. This CDR3 spans 13 amino acids. Deletions cut 10 bases from V and 5 bases from J, with 17 bases between. The CDR3 region is CAIAGTRPTEAFF. Here the CDR3 DNA reads TGTGCCATAGCTGGGACAAGACCTACTGAAGCTTTCTTT. Drawing the rest from reference TRBV28 and TRBJ1-1, the complete variable domain is DVKVTQSSRYLVKRTGEKVFLECVQDMDHENMFWYRQDPGLGLRLIYFSYDVKMKEKGDIPEGYSVSREKKERFSLILESASTNQTSMYLCAIAGTRPTEAFFGQGTRLTVV.

CDR3 sequence: CASRGTGRNEKLFF. CDR3 sequence (DNA): TGTGCCAGCAGGGGGACAGGGCGGAATGAAAAACTGTTTTTT. The rearrangement joins TRBV27 to TRBJ1-4; 9 bases fit TRBD1. This CDR3 spans 14 amino acids. Germline CDR1 is MNHEY and CDR2 is SMNVEV (reference sequence). With V trimmed by 6 bases and J by 5 bases, 4 bases remained unmatched.

V gene TRBV28 combines with J gene TRBJ2-1; no clear D gene. This CDR3 is built from 16 residues. Germline V lookup: CDR1 MDHEN, CDR2 SYDVKM. With 6 bases removed from V and 7 bases from J, the gap between germline ends came to 22 bases. The CDR3 nucleotides are TGTGCCAGCAGCGCCTACTACCGGCCGGACGGGAATGAGCAGTTCTTC. This codes for CASSAYYRPDGNEQFF.

The chain joins TRBV4-1 to TRBJ2-7, with TRBD2 matching 14 bases. CDR3 length: 15 amino acids. Trimming took 4 bases from V and 3 from J; bases not matched to a gene: 2. Germline CDR1 reads MGHRA; CDR2 reads YSYEKL. The CDR3 spells CASSPGLAGVYEQYF. The CDR3 DNA follows: TGCGCCAGCAGCCCGGGACTAGCGGGAGTCTACGAGCAGTACTTC.

The chain uses TRBV4-1 and TRBJ1-6; D unclear. The CDR3 is 15 residues long. Trimming pared 4 bases from V and 7 bases from J, leaving 14 bases between. CDR1 and CDR2 from the germline V gene are MGHRA and YSYEKL. CDR3 residues: CASSLIWVGNSPLHF. CDR3 sequence (DNA): TGCGCCAGCAGCCTAATATGGGTGGGAAATTCACCCCTCCACTTT.

The CDR3 DNA reads TGTGCCAGCAGCTTAAGGTCTGACCTCGGGGAGCAGTACTTC. Its protein product is CASSLRSDLGEQYF. The chain joins TRBV7-9 to TRBJ2-7, with unresolved D. The V end lost 2 bases, the J end lost 7 bases, and 15 bases lay between the germline ends. Germline assignment: CDR1 SEHNR and CDR2 FQNEAQ (reference sequence). The CDR3 covers 14 residues.

This clone was recorded once. This sequence joins TRBV18 and TRBJ2-4; the D is unclear. This CDR3 has 14 residues. The V and J ends lost 2 bases and 6 bases respectively, with 11 bases between them. Per the germline V gene, CDR1 is KGHSH and CDR2 is LQKENI. CDR3 residues: CASSPERLGNIQYF. CDR3 in DNA: TGTGCCAGCTCACCAGAGAGATTAGGAAACATTCAGTACTTC.

V gene TRBV6-5 combines with J gene TRBJ2-1, with D perhaps matching TRBD1 or TRBD2 (5 bases each). The CDR3 runs 11 residues. V gave up 6 bases and J gave up 13 bases, with 13 bases separating them. Germline assignment: CDR1 MNHEY and CDR2 SVGAGI. CDR3 amino acids: CASSLGTTQFF. In DNA form, the CDR3 reads TGTGCCAGCAGCCTAGGGACCACACAGTTCTTC.

The genes are TRBV2 and TRBJ1-5; no firm D call. Trimming took 6 bases from V and 3 from J, leaving 12 bases between them. The CDR3 length is 14 residues. Germline V gene data show CDR1 as SNHLY and CDR2 as FYNNEI. In nucleotides, the CDR3 is TGTGCCAGCAGACGGACTAGCGACAATCAGCCCCAGCATTTT. Its protein product is CASRRTSDNQPQHF. The entire variable domain, with the rest obtained from reference TRBV2 and TRBJ1-5, is as follows: EPEVTQTPSHQVTQMGQEVILRCVPISNHLYFYWYRQILGQKVEFLVSFYNNEISEKSEIFDDQFSVERPDGSNFTLKIRSTKLEDSAMYFCASRRTSDNQPQHFGDGTRLSIL.

The CDR3 bases are TGTGCCAGCAGCTTAAGCCTAGCGGGAGGAACTGAGCAGTTCTTC. It encodes CASSLSLAGGTEQFF. The J gene is TRBJ2-1, the V gene TRBV7-3, with 11 nucleotides matching TRBD2. Per germline, CDR1 SGHTA and CDR2 FQGTGA. The CDR3 is 15 residues long. Trimming at V came to 1 base and at J to 9 bases, leaving 5 bases not matched to a gene.

This sequence joins TRBV28 and TRBJ1-1, with D tentatively TRBD1 (5 bases). The CDR3 runs 11 residues. Trimming cost V 7 bases and J 9 bases, with 12 bases left between them. Germline V gene sequence: CDR1 MDHEN, CDR2 SYDVKM. The CDR3 DNA follows: TGTGCCAGCACCACCGGGACCCAAGCTTTCTTT. It specifies CASTTGTQAFF.

The chain uses TRBV11-2 and TRBJ1-2; D not resolved. The length of the CDR3 is 13 residues. V was clipped by 2 bases and J by 1 base, with 5 bases between them. Germline V gives CDR1 SGHAT, CDR2 FQNNGV. CDR3 in DNA: TGTGCCAGCAGCTTAATCGATAACTATGGCTACACCTTC. Translating gives CASSLIDNYGYTF.

The table lists this clone with a few counts. V gene TRBV27 combines with J gene TRBJ1-5, with 10 bases lining up with TRBD1. With V trimmed by 5 bases and J by 4 bases, 8 bases remained unmatched. Germline V CDR1 and CDR2: MNHEY, SMNVEV (reference sequence). This CDR3 region has 16 residues. The CDR3 reads CASSRGEGQGNQPQHF. DNA of the CDR3: TGTGCCAGCAGTCGAGGTGAGGGACAGGGGAATCAGCCCCAGCATTTT.

The chain recombines TRBV6-5 with TRBJ1-1; TRBD1 might be the D (6 bases). V shed 0 bases and J shed 0 bases, with 11 bases lying between them. The CDR3 extends over 16 amino acids. Germline loops: CDR1 MNHEY, CDR2 SVGAGI. The chain's CDR3 is CASSYSGGPMNTEAFF. CDR3 DNA: TGTGCCAGCAGTTACTCGGGGGGGCCTATGAACACTGAAGCTTTCTTT.

The V and J genes are TRBV18 and TRBJ2-7, with TRBD1 identical over 9 bases. Germline CDR1 and CDR2: KGHSH and LQKENI. V trimming: 4 bases; J trimming: 5 bases; junction bases outside the gene matches: 9. The CDR3 extends over 15 amino acids. The CDR3 coding sequence is TGTGCCAGCTCACTTAGGACAGGGGATGTCCACGAGCAGTACTTC. It codes for CASSLRTGDVHEQYF. Full variable domain (rest looked up from reference TRBV18 and TRBJ2-7): NAGVMQNPRHLVRRRGQEARLRCSPMKGHSHVYWYRQLPEEGLKFMVYLQKENIIDESGMPKERFSAEFPKEGPSILRIQQVVRGDSAAYFCASSLRTGDVHEQYFGPGTRLTVT.

The gene calls are TRBV11-3 and TRBJ2-7; 8 bases align to TRBD1. The length of the CDR3 is 13 residues. Trimming removed 8 bases from V and 1 base from J; junction bases left unmatched: 4. The germline V gene encodes CDR1 SGHNT and CDR2 YENEEA. Here the CDR3 reads CASSTGASYEQYF. CDR3 nucleotides: TGTGCCAGCTCGACAGGGGCATCCTACGAGCAGTACTTC. Drawing the rest from reference TRBV11-3 and TRBJ2-7, the complete variable domain is EAGVVQSPRYKIIEKKQPVAFWCNPISGHNTLYWYLQNLGQGPELLIRYENEEAVDDSQLPKDRFSAERLKGVDSTLKIQPAELGDSAVYLCASSTGASYEQYFGPGTRLTVT.

This chain joins TRBV20-1 and TRBJ1-5; D gene uncertain. The CDR3 is 11 amino acids. The V gene lost 5 bases and the J gene lost 7 bases, with 9 bases spanning the gap. Germline CDR1 DFQATT, CDR2 SNEGSKA (reference sequence). CDR3 DNA: TGCAGTGCTGCTGGAGAACAGCCCCAGCATTTT. Protein: CSAAGEQPQHF.

The J gene is TRBJ1-1, the V gene TRBV4-3; D gene ambiguous. The CDR3 spans 12 residues. Germline V gene lookup returns CDR1 LGHNA and CDR2 YSLEER. V gave up 0 bases and J gave up 11 bases, with 10 bases separating them. The CDR3 here is CASSQDHLRAFF. DNA of the CDR3: TGCGCCAGCAGCCAAGATCACCTACGGGCTTTCTTT.

The chain recombines TRBV14 with TRBJ2-5; TRBD1 agrees at 7 bases. Looked up from germline, CDR1 is SGHDN and CDR2 is FVKESK. The CDR3 is 15 amino acids. V was clipped by 1 base and J by 1 base; unmatched bases: 3. The CDR3 sequence is CASSQADRPQETQYF. The CDR3 DNA sequence: TGTGCCAGCAGCCAAGCGGACAGGCCCCAAGAGACCCAGTACTTC. Complete variable domain (other parts from reference TRBV14 and TRBJ2-5): EAGVTQFPSHSVIEKGQTVTLRCDPISGHDNLYWYRRVMGKEIKFLLHFVKESKQDESGMPNNRFLAERTGGTYSTLKVQPAELEDSGVYFCASSQADRPQETQYFGPGTRLLVL.

The V and J genes are TRBV6-5 and TRBJ2-7, with D unresolved. Trimming left V 3 bases short and J 3 bases short, with 15 bases between. This CDR3 has 15 residues. The germline gives CDR1 MNHEY, CDR2 SVGAGI. CDR3 amino acids: CASSYLSFPVYEQYF. The DNA for the CDR3 is TGTGCCAGCAGTTATCTAAGTTTTCCCGTCTACGAGCAGTACTTC.

This clone was seen only a few times. The V gene is TRBV13, the J gene TRBJ1-2; maybe TRBD1 (5 bases). V was pared by 3 bases and J by 2 bases, with 7 bases between. There are 13 residues in the CDR3. The V gene's germline CDR1 is PRHDT and CDR2 FYEKMQ (reference sequence). Written as DNA, the CDR3 is TGTGCCAGCAGCTTCGGGGGAAACTATGGCTACACCTTC. Translation: CASSFGGNYGYTF.

The V and J genes are TRBV2 and TRBJ2-2; D is ambiguous. Germline V gives CDR1 SNHLY, CDR2 FYNNEI. The CDR3 is 15 amino acids. V gave up 10 bases and J gave up 1 base, with 16 bases separating them. Here the CDR3 DNA reads TGTGCCATTTCAATTCCGGAACTGAACACCGGGGAGCTGTTTTTT. This sequence encodes CAISIPELNTGELFF. The entire variable domain, with the rest obtained from reference TRBV2 and TRBJ2-2, is as follows: EPEVTQTPSHQVTQMGQEVILRCVPISNHLYFYWYRQILGQKVEFLVSFYNNEISEKSEIFDDQFSVERPDGSNFTLKIRSTKLEDSAMYFCAISIPELNTGELFFGEGSRLTVL.